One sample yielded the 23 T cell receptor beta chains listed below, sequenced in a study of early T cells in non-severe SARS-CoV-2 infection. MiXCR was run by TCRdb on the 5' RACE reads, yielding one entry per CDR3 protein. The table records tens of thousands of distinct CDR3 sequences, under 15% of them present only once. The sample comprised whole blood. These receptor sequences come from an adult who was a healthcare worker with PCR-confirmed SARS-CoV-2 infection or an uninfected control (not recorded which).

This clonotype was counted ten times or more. The DNA for the CDR3 is TGTGCCATCAGTGCTGAGGTAGGGCCCTACGAGCAGTACTTC. Translating gives CAISAEVGPYEQYF. This rearrangement joins TRBV10-3 to TRBJ2-7; D gene ambiguous. Germline V gene lookup returns CDR1 ENHRY and CDR2 SYGVKD. The V end lost 4 bases, the J end lost 2 bases, and 12 bases lay between the germline ends. The CDR3 has 14 residues.

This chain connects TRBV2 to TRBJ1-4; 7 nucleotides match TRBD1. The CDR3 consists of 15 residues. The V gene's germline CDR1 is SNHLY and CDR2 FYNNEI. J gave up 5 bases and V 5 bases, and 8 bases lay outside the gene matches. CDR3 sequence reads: CASSQEDRQNEKLFF. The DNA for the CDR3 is TGTGCCAGCAGTCAGGAGGACAGGCAGAATGAAAAACTGTTTTTT.

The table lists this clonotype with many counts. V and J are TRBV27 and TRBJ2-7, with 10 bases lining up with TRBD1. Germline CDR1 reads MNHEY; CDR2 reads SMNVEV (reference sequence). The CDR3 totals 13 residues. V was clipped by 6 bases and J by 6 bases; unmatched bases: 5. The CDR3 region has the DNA TGTGCCAGCAGACCGGGACAGGGGAGCGAGCAGTACTTC. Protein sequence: CASRPGQGSEQYF.

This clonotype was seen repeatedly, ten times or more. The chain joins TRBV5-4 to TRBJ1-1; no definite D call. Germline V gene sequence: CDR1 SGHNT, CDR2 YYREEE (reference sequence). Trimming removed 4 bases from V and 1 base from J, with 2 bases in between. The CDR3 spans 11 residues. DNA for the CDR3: TGTGCCAGCAGCGGGAACACTGAAGCTTTCTTT. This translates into CASSGNTEAFF.

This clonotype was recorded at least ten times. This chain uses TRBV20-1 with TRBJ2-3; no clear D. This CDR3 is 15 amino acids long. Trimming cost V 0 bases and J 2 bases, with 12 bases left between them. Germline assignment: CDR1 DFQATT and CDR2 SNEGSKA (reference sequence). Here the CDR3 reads CSARDPSVNTDTQYF. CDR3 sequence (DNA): TGCAGTGCTAGAGATCCAAGTGTTAACACAGATACGCAGTATTTT.

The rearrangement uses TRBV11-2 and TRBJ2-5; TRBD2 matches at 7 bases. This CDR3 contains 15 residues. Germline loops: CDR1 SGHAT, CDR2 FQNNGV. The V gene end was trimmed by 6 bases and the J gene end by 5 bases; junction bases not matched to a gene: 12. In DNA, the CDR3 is TGTGCCAGCAGAGCACCAGGCCGGCGGGGGGAGACCCAGTACTTC. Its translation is CASRAPGRRGETQYF. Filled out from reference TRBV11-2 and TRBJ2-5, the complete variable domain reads EAGVAQSPRYKIIEKRQSVAFWCNPISGHATLYWYQQILGQGPKLLIQFQNNGVVDDSQLPKDRFSAERLKGVDSTLKIQPAKLEDSAVYLCASRAPGRRGETQYFGPGTRLLVL.

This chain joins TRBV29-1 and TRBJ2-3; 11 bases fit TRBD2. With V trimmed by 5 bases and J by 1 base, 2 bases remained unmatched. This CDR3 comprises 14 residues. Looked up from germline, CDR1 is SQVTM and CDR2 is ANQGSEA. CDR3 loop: CSVKTSGGTDTQYF. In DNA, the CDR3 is TGCAGCGTTAAGACTAGCGGGGGCACAGATACGCAGTATTTT.

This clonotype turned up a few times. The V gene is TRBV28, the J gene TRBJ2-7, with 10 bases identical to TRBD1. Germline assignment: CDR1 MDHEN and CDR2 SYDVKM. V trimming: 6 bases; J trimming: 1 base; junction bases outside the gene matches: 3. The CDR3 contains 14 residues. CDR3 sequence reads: CASRRQGASYEQYF. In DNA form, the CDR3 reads TGTGCCAGCAGAAGACAGGGGGCATCCTACGAGCAGTACTTC.

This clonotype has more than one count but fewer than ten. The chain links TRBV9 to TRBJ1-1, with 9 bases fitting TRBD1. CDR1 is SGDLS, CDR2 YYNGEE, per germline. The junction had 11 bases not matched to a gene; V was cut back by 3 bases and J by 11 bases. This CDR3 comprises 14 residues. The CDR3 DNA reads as TGTGCCAGCAGCGGATATGTTGGGACAGGGTCCGCTTTCTTT. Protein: CASSGYVGTGSAFF.

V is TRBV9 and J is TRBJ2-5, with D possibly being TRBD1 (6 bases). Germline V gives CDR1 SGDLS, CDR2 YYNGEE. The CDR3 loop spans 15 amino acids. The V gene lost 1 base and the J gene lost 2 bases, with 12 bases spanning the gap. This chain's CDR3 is CASSVNSGAQETQYF. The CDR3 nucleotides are TGTGCCAGCAGCGTAAACTCAGGGGCTCAAGAGACCCAGTACTTC.

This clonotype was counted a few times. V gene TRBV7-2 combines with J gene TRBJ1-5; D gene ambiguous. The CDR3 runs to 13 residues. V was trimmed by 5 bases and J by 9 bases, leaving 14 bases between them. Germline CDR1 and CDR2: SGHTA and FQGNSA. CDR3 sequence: CASSAGGFGPQHF. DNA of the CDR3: TGTGCCAGCAGCGCAGGAGGGTTCGGGCCCCAGCATTTT.

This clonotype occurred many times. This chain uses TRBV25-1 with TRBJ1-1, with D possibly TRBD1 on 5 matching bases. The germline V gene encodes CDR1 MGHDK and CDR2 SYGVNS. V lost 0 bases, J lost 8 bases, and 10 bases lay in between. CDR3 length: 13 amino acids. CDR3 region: CASSEYFTGEAFF. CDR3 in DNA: TGTGCCAGCAGTGAATATTTCACAGGAGAAGCTTTCTTT.

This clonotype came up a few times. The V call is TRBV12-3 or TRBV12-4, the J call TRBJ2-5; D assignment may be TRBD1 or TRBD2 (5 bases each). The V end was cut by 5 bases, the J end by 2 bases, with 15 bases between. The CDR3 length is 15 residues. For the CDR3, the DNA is TGTGCCAGCAGTCCCGACAGCTGGGAGCAAGAGACCCAGTACTTC. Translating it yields CASSPDSWEQETQYF.

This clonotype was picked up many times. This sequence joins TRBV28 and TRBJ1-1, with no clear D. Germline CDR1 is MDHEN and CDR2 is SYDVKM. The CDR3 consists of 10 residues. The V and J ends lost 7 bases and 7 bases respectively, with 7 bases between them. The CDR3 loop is CASTDGEAFF. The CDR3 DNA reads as TGTGCCAGCACGGATGGTGAAGCTTTCTTT.

The CDR3 DNA reads TGTGCCAGCAGTATCCCCCCGGGACCCGTGATGCATTTT. This gives the protein CASSIPPGPVMHF. The chain carries TRBV12-3 or TRBV12-4 and TRBJ1-5; tentatively, D is TRBD1 (5 bases). The length of the CDR3 is 13 residues. V lost 5 bases to trimming and J lost 15 bases, with 20 bases between them.

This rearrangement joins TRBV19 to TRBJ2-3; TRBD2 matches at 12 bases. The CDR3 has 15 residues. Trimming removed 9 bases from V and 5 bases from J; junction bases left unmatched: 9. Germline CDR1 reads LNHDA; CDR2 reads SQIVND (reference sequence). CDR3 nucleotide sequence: TGTGCCAGCCGACCCCCGGGACTAGCGGGAGATACGCAGTATTTT. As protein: CASRPPGLAGDTQYF.

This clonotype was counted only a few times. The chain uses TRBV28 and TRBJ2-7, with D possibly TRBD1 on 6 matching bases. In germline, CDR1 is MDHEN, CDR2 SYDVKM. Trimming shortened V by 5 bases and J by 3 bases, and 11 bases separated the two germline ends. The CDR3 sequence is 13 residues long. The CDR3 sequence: CASSDTGNYEQYF. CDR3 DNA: TGTGCCAGCAGTGATACAGGGAACTACGAGCAGTACTTC.

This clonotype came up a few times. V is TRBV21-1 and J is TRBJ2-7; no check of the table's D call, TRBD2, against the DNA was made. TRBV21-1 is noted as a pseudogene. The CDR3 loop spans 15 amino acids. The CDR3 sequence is CASSIERVPPYEQYF. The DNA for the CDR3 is TGTGCCAGCAGCATCGAGCGGGTTCCTCCCTACGAGCAGTACTTC.

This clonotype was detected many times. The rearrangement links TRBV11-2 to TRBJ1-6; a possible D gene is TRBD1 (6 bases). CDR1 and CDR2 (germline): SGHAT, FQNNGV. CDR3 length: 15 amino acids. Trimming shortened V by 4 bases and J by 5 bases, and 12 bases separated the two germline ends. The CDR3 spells CASSSIGQNNSPLHF. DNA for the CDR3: TGTGCCAGCAGCTCGATCGGACAGAATAATTCACCCCTCCACTTT.

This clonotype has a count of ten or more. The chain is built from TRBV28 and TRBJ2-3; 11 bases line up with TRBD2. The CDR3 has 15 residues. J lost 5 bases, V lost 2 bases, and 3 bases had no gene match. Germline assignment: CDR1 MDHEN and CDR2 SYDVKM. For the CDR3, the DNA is TGTGCCAGCAGTTTAACTAGCGGGAGACAAGATACGCAGTATTTT. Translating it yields CASSLTSGRQDTQYF. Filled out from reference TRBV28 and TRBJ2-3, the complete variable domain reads DVKVTQSSRYLVKRTGEKVFLECVQDMDHENMFWYRQDPGLGLRLIYFSYDVKMKEKGDIPEGYSVSREKKERFSLILESASTNQTSMYLCASSLTSGRQDTQYFGPGTRLTVL.

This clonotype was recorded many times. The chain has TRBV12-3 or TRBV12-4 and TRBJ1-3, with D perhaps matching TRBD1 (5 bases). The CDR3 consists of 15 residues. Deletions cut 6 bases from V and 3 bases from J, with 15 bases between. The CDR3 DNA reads TGTGCCAGCAGACCTGGGCAGGGTGGTGGAAACACCATATATTTT. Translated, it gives CASRPGQGGGNTIYF.

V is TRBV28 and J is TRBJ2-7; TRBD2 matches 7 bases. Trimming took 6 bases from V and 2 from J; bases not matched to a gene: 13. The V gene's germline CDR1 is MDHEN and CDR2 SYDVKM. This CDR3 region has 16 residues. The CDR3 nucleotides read TGTGCCAGCAGGGGCCAACCCGGGACTAAGACCTACGAGCAGTACTTC. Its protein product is CASRGQPGTKTYEQYF.

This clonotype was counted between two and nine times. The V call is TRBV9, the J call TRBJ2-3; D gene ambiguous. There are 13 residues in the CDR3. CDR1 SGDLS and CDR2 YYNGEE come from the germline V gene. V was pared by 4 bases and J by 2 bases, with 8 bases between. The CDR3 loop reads CASSPDTTDTQYF. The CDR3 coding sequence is TGTGCCAGCAGCCCCGACACCACAGATACGCAGTATTTT. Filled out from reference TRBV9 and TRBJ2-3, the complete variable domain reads DSGVTQTPKHLITATGQRVTLRCSPRSGDLSVYWYQQSLDQGLQFLIQYYNGEERAKGNILERFSAQQFPDLHSELNLSSLELGDSALYFCASSPDTTDTQYFGPGTRLTVL.